The sequence of this T cell receptor beta chain was determined in a study of T cells in pancreatic ductal adenocarcinoma. Generated by immunoSEQ multiplex PCR, the TCRdb table keeps only in-frame clones and is missing some. The table has 10,000 to 15,000 clones, about nine tenths seen once; the top ten hold roughly 18%. V was clipped by 9 bases and J by 6 bases; unmatched bases: 7. This CDR3 comprises 13 residues. Germline V gives CDR1 ENHRY, CDR2 SYGVKD. Selected pancreatic ductal adenocarcinoma patients had undergone surgery without neoadjuvant therapy. The sequencing sample was made of PBMCs. The chain joins TRBV10-3 to TRBJ2-1, with 8 bases that match TRBD1. This receptor was identified in a human donor with pancreatic ductal adenocarcinoma. The CDR3 DNA is TGTGCCATACGACAGGGGCTGGTCAATGAGCAGTTCTTC. This sequence encodes CAIRQGLVNEQFF.